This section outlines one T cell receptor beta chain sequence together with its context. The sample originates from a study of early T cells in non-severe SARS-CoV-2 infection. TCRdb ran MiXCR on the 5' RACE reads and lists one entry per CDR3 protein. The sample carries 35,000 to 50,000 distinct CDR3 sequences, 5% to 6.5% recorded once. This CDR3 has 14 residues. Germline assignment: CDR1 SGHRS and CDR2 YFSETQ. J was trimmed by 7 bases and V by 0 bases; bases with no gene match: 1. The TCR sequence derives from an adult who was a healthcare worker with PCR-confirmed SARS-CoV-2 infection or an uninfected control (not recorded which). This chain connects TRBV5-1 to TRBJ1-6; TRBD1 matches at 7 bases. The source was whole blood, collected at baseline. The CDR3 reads CASSLDRGNSPLHF. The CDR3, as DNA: TGCGCCAGCAGCTTGGACAGGGGAAATTCACCCCTCCACTTT.